This TCR beta chain stems from a study of T cells in Graves' hyperthyroidism and ophthalmopathy. Overall study results and limits: Ophthalmopathy was identified by the model a median about six months ahead of onset.

Germline values: CDR1 SGHTA, CDR2 FQGNSA. V dropped 2 bases and J dropped 5 bases, with 12 bases sitting between them. This CDR3 is built from 14 residues. The TCR beta CDR3 regions underwent amplification using RNA transcripts as the source. In the first-round RT-PCR of the TCR CDR3, the HTBI primer set was used. TCRdb called the multiplex PCR reads again in MiXCR, with one record for every CDR3 protein. Among about 560,000 distinct CDR3 sequences listed, 40% to 55% were seen once. There are many counts of this clonotype. Antigen unknown. The sequencing sample was made of peripheral blood or thyroid tissue (not recorded which). This TCR came from a woman in her late teens or twenties with Graves' hyperthyroidism. The chain employs TRBV7-2 and TRBJ2-5; D unresolved. The CDR3 here is CASSLSSRVETQYF. The CDR3 region has the DNA TGTGCCAGCAGCTTAAGCTCTAGAGTCGAGACCCAGTACTTC.